This passage covers 24 T cell receptor beta chains from one sample sequenced in a study of T cells after posttransplantation cyclophosphamide. Generated by immunoSEQ multiplex PCR, the TCRdb table keeps only in-frame clones and is missing some. The sample comprises approximately 52,000 clones, 85% to 90% of which are singletons, and approximately 3% rests with the top ten. Material: PBMCs. All receptors derive from a man aged 30 to 39 with a blood cancer, CMV-positive, and with a related stem cell donor.

The genes are TRBV13 and TRBJ2-7; D is perhaps TRBD1 (6 bases). The CDR3 contains 12 residues. Germline CDR1 PRHDT, CDR2 FYEKMQ (reference sequence). V was clipped by 5 bases and J by 4 bases, with 9 bases between them. CDR3 protein: CASSDRNYEQYF. The CDR3 bases are TGTGCCAGCAGCGACAGGAATTACGAGCAGTACTTC.

The rearrangement joins TRBV7-9 to TRBJ2-7, with TRBD1 matching over 9 bases. This CDR3 is built from 19 residues. Germline V lookup: CDR1 SEHNR, CDR2 FQNEAQ (reference sequence). J gave up 3 bases and V 0 bases, and 15 bases lay outside the gene matches. This CDR3 is CASSLARFTGGVDDYEQYF. The CDR3 nucleotides are TGTGCCAGCAGCTTAGCGCGTTTCACAGGGGGCGTAGATGACTACGAGCAGTACTTC. Together with reference TRBV7-9 and TRBJ2-7, the CDR3 gives the full variable domain: DTGVSQNPRHKITKRGQNVTFRCDPISEHNRLYWYRQTLGQGPEFLTYFQNEAQLEKSRLLSDRFSAERPKGSFSTLEIQRTEQGDSAMYLCASSLARFTGGVDDYEQYFGPGTRLTVT.

The rearrangement links TRBV19 to TRBJ2-2; 14 nucleotides agree with TRBD2. Trimming removed 3 bases from V and 5 bases from J; junction bases left unmatched: 8. The CDR3 has 18 residues. CDR1 and CDR2 (germline): LNHDA, SQIVND (reference sequence). The CDR3 region is CASSIVGLAGESTGELFF. The CDR3 nucleotides read TGTGCCAGTAGTATTGTGGGACTAGCGGGAGAATCAACCGGGGAGCTGTTTTTT.

The chain has TRBV30 and TRBJ2-3; 11 bases fit TRBD2. This CDR3 is built from 16 residues. From germline, CDR1 is GTSNPN and CDR2 SVGIG (reference sequence). Trimming at V came to 4 bases and at J to 2 bases, leaving 8 bases not matched to a gene. The CDR3 nucleotides read TGTGCCTGGAATCCCGGACTAGCGGGTTACACAGATACGCAGTATTTT. Translated: CAWNPGLAGYTDTQYF.

The chain employs TRBV6-1 and TRBJ1-1; no definite D call. The CDR3 runs 15 residues. Germline lookup yields CDR1 MNHNS and CDR2 SASEGT. The V and J ends lost 0 bases and 0 bases respectively, with 8 bases between them. The CDR3 protein is CASSEAVGLNTEAFF. As DNA, the CDR3 is TGTGCCAGCAGTGAAGCCGTGGGCCTGAACACTGAAGCTTTCTTT.

This rearrangement joins TRBV13 to TRBJ2-1; perhaps TRBD2 as D (6 bases). Germline CDR1 and CDR2: PRHDT and FYEKMQ (reference sequence). The V end was cut by 2 bases, the J end by 0 bases, with 11 bases between. This CDR3 has 16 amino acids. The CDR3: CASSLRREASYNEQFF. The CDR3 DNA reads TGTGCCAGCAGCTTAAGGAGGGAGGCCTCCTACAATGAGCAGTTCTTC.

The chain links TRBV28 to TRBJ1-1; D remains unclear. Germline V gene sequence: CDR1 MDHEN, CDR2 SYDVKM. The CDR3 loop spans 14 amino acids. V dropped 6 bases and J dropped 0 bases, with 11 bases sitting between them. DNA of the CDR3: TGTGCCAGCAGCCGACGAGGTTTGAACACTGAAGCTTTCTTT. Translated: CASSRRGLNTEAFF.

V is TRBV11-3 and J is TRBJ2-3; D is ambiguous. CDR3 length: 14 residues. Trimming shortened V by 1 base and J by 4 bases, and 9 bases separated the two germline ends. In germline, CDR1 is SGHNT, CDR2 YENEEA. CDR3 protein: CASSLGASADTQYF. The CDR3 region has the DNA TGTGCCAGCAGCTTAGGGGCGTCGGCAGATACGCAGTATTTT.

The CDR3 sequence is CASSSPSAAYNEQFF. The CDR3 nucleotides read TGTGCCAGCAGCTCTCCCTCGGCGGCTTACAATGAGCAGTTCTTC. The rearrangement uses TRBV7-9 and TRBJ2-1; D not resolved. Per germline, CDR1 SEHNR and CDR2 FQNEAQ (reference sequence). The CDR3 consists of 15 residues. Deletions cut 4 bases from V and 4 bases from J, with 14 bases between.

The chain has TRBV18 and TRBJ1-1; D perhaps matches TRBD1 (6 bases). V lost 5 bases, J lost 3 bases, and 10 bases lay in between. The germline CDR1 and CDR2 sequences are KGHSH and LQKENI. The CDR3 contains 13 residues. The CDR3 bases are TGTGCCAGCTCAGACAGGTGGGACACTGAAGCTTTCTTT. It codes for CASSDRWDTEAFF.

The chain uses TRBV7-2 and TRBJ2-7; TRBD2 agrees at 15 bases. The CDR3 spans 17 residues. J lost 5 bases, V lost 5 bases, and 10 bases had no gene match. The germline V gene has CDR1 SGHTA and CDR2 FQGNSA. DNA for the CDR3: TGTGCCAGCAGCAAGGGGACTAGCGGGAGGAGTGGGCACGAGCAGTACTTC. It translates to CASSKGTSGRSGHEQYF.

This sequence joins TRBV28 and TRBJ1-5; D uncertain. With 6 bases removed from V and 3 bases from J, the gap between germline ends came to 15 bases. The length of the CDR3 is 15 residues. CDR1 and CDR2 (germline): MDHEN, SYDVKM. CDR3 sequence reads: CASRSHGETNQPQHF. The CDR3 nucleotides are TGTGCCAGCAGAAGCCACGGGGAAACCAATCAGCCCCAGCATTTT.

The chain recombines TRBV5-6 with TRBJ2-3, with D perhaps matching TRBD1 (6 bases). This CDR3 region has 14 residues. The ends were cut back, 5 bases at V and 1 base at J, with 11 bases in the middle. The germline gives CDR1 SGHDT, CDR2 YYEEEE. In nucleotides, the CDR3 is TGTGCCAGCAGTATAGGGGGAGGCACAGATACGCAGTATTTT. Its translation: CASSIGGGTDTQYF.

This clone turned up a few times. CDR3 in amino acids: CASSARGVTGELFF. CDR3 coding DNA: TGTGCCAGCAGTGCCAGGGGTGTCACCGGGGAGCTGTTTTTT. This chain links TRBV6-5 with TRBJ2-2, with a weak D call TRBD1 (6 bases). Germline V gene lookup returns CDR1 MNHEY and CDR2 SVGAGI. There are 14 residues in the CDR3. The V end was cut by 5 bases, the J end by 4 bases, with 11 bases between.

The chain links TRBV7-9 to TRBJ2-3; TRBD2 aligns across 8 bases. The CDR3 runs 16 residues. Germline-derived CDR1 and CDR2 are SEHNR and FQNEAQ (reference sequence). V shed 2 bases and J 3 bases; nucleotides not matched to a gene: 7. CDR3 DNA sequence: TGTGCCAGCAGCTTATGGAGCGGGAGAAGGACAGATACGCAGTATTTT. It is translated as CASSLWSGRRTDTQYF.

This clone showed up just a few times. V is TRBV6-5 and J is TRBJ2-7; 7 bases are a match to TRBD1. The V and J ends lost 10 bases and 2 bases, in that order; junction bases with no gene match: 8. The germline CDR1 and CDR2 sequences are MNHEY and SVGAGI. This CDR3 comprises 13 residues. CDR3 in amino acids: CAILRDRPYEQYF. Here the CDR3 DNA reads TGTGCCATCCTCCGGGACAGACCCTACGAGCAGTACTTC.

CDR3 sequence reads: CASSPQASTDTQYF. CDR3 nucleotide sequence: TGCGCCAGCAGCCCACAGGCCTCCACAGATACGCAGTATTTT. The V call is TRBV5-1, the J call TRBJ2-3; TRBD1 might be the D (5 bases). The CDR3 consists of 14 residues. Germline CDR1 reads SGHRS; CDR2 reads YFSETQ. Between the trimmed V and J ends, which lost 4 bases and 2 bases, there was a span of 11 bases.

The chain combines TRBV28 with TRBJ2-5, with 14 positions matching TRBD2. The CDR3 contains 15 residues. Germline V lookup: CDR1 MDHEN, CDR2 SYDVKM. The V gene end was trimmed by 7 bases and the J gene end by 5 bases; junction bases not matched to a gene: 6. In DNA, the CDR3 is TGTGCCAGCACCGCGGGACTAGCGGGAGCCGAGACCCAGTACTTC. It codes for CASTAGLAGAETQYF.

This clone has a single count. The V gene is TRBV7-6, the J gene TRBJ2-1, with TRBD2 matching over 7 bases. CDR1 SGHVS and CDR2 FNYEAQ come from the germline V gene. The CDR3 contains 14 residues. The J segment lost 3 bases and the V segment lost 1 base, leaving 0 bases of the junction unmatched. Here the CDR3 DNA reads TGTGCCAGCAGCTTAGGGACTAGCTACAATGAGCAGTTCTTC. Translation gives CASSLGTSYNEQFF.

The chain has TRBV10-3 and TRBJ1-1, with 9 positions matching TRBD1. Germline values: CDR1 ENHRY, CDR2 SYGVKD. V was pared by 8 bases and J by 1 base, with 11 bases of the junction left unmatched. The CDR3 loop spans 16 amino acids. CDR3 nucleotides: TGTGCCATCCGAACAGTAACAGGGGGCCGGAACACTGAAGCTTTCTTT. It encodes CAIRTVTGGRNTEAFF.

This clone appeared a single time. V is TRBV5-4 and J is TRBJ1-2; 9 nucleotides align to TRBD1. Germline V gives CDR1 SGHNT, CDR2 YYREEE (reference sequence). The CDR3 loop spans 14 amino acids. V was pared by 0 bases and J by 8 bases, with 5 bases of the junction left unmatched. CDR3 sequence reads: CASSLEWTGDGYTF. Written as DNA, the CDR3 is TGTGCCAGCAGCTTGGAGTGGACAGGGGACGGCTACACCTTC.

The chain's CDR3 is CASSWGDRGDTEAFF. CDR3 nucleotides: TGCGCCAGCAGCTGGGGGGACAGGGGAGACACTGAAGCTTTCTTT. This rearrangement joins TRBV5-1 to TRBJ1-1, with 10 bases aligning to TRBD1. The junction had 5 bases not matched to a gene; V was cut back by 3 bases and J by 3 bases. Germline lookup yields CDR1 SGHRS and CDR2 YFSETQ. This CDR3 has 15 amino acids.

The V gene is TRBV6-5, the J gene TRBJ2-7, with TRBD2 identical over 10 bases. Germline trimming cut 4 bases from V and 7 bases from J; bases unmatched to any gene: 10. Germline V gives CDR1 MNHEY, CDR2 SVGAGI. The CDR3 extends over 15 amino acids. CDR3 amino acids: CASSFLSGRTGEQYF. The DNA of the CDR3 is TGTGCCAGCAGTTTCCTTAGCGGGAGGACCGGGGAGCAGTACTTC.

The chain is built from TRBV19 and TRBJ1-2; 7 bases line up with TRBD1. Trimming cost V 3 bases and J 3 bases; bases outside gene matches: 7. Germline CDR1 and CDR2: LNHDA and SQIVND (reference sequence). This CDR3 is 15 amino acids long. The CDR3 DNA reads TGTGCCAGTAGTATTTCTCGACAGGGAGACTATGGCTACACCTTC. This translates into CASSISRQGDYGYTF.